The entry below gives a single T cell receptor (beta chain) sequence along with its context. Its antigen is not identified. V was pared by 2 bases and J by 4 bases, with 9 bases between. The length of the CDR3 is 13 residues. Germline V CDR1 and CDR2: SGHNT, YYREEE (reference sequence). The data were obtained in a study of shared clonotypes between healthy human individuals. Background on the study: Each donor had three CD4 naive, three CD4 memory, two CD8 naive and one CD8 memory plate.

Findings and limits, study-wide: Clonotype sharing among the donors was expected to vary with sequencing depth. Sample collection involved blood only; tissue repertoires are likely different. Though the depth was large, rarefaction showed that sorted-subset sequencing was incomplete.

Sequenced by immunoSEQ multiplex PCR; TCRdb stores in-frame clones only, minus some. Of some 2.4 million clones listed, 93% are singletons. The chain couples TRBV5-4 to TRBJ2-5; perhaps TRBD1 as D (6 bases). This sequence originates from a man younger than 35 in good health. Some clones in this sample may be carry-over from other donors' samples. The sequenced sample was naive CD4+ T cells from PBMCs. Subset denoted: CD45RA+ positively selected. The CDR3 region has the DNA TGTGCCAGCAGCTTTTACAGGGCAGAGACCCAGTACTTC. Translated: CASSFYRAETQYF.